These 6 T cell receptor beta chains came from one sample sequenced in a study of beta chain features in type 1 diabetes. Study results and limitations: Type 1 diabetes patients had TCRB CDR3s that were shorter (moderately but significantly so) in all four CD4+ subsets.

These receptors have no known antigen. Every isolated RNA sample was fully reverse transcribed, so sequencing captured expressed TCRB transcripts. Method: immunoSEQ multiplex PCR; TCRdb's copy keeps in-frame clones and lacks some. Of some 240,000 clones in the sample, approximately 16% were seen once. Sequenced: naive CD4+ T cells from blood. The receptor source for this set is a young man with type 1 diabetes.

In its sample, this clone was seen a few times. CDR3: CAWSVWDRSSGELFF. CDR3 DNA sequence: TGTGCCTGGAGTGTATGGGACAGGTCTTCCGGGGAGCTGTTTTTT. This sequence joins TRBV30 and TRBJ2-2; 8 nucleotides agree with TRBD1. With V trimmed by 0 bases and J by 6 bases, 6 bases remained unmatched. Germline V gene sequence: CDR1 GTSNPN, CDR2 SVGIG (reference sequence). This CDR3 has 15 amino acids.

The chain couples TRBV18 to TRBJ2-3; D gene ambiguous. The V and J ends lost 1 base and 0 bases respectively, with 8 bases between them. The CDR3 has 15 amino acids. Looked up from germline, CDR1 is KGHSH and CDR2 is LQKENI. CDR3 DNA sequence: TGTGCCAGCTCACCACGGGCAGCTAGCACAGATACGCAGTATTTT. It specifies CASSPRAASTDTQYF.

In its sample, this clone was seen a few times. V and J are TRBV27 and TRBJ2-7; weak D call: TRBD2 (5 bases). Trimming removed 7 bases at V and 0 bases at J, with 10 bases between. The CDR3 runs 13 residues. Germline values: CDR1 MNHEY, CDR2 SMNVEV (reference sequence). CDR3 coding DNA: TGTGCCAGCACGACGGGGAGCTCCTACGAGCAGTACTTC. It yields the protein CASTTGSSYEQYF.

This chain connects TRBV7-2 to TRBJ2-2; possibly TRBD1 for D (6 bases). The CDR3 consists of 18 residues. From germline, CDR1 is SGHTA and CDR2 FQGNSA. Trimming removed 1 base from V and 2 bases from J, with 17 bases in between. The CDR3 is CASSLVRTALQNTGELFF. DNA of the CDR3: TGTGCCAGCAGCTTAGTCCGGACAGCCCTTCAAAACACCGGGGAGCTGTTTTTT.

This chain joins TRBV10-3 and TRBJ2-7, with D perhaps TRBD1 or TRBD2 (5 bases each). Germline V gene sequence: CDR1 ENHRY, CDR2 SYGVKD. The CDR3 spans 14 residues. Trimming pared 2 bases from V and 2 bases from J, leaving 10 bases between. CDR3 sequence reads: CAISERGPTYEQYF. As DNA, the CDR3 is TGTGCCATCAGTGAGCGGGGCCCTACCTACGAGCAGTACTTC.

This rearrangement joins TRBV19 to TRBJ1-2; no reliable D call. Germline CDR1 LNHDA, CDR2 SQIVND (reference sequence). The CDR3 consists of 12 residues. Trimming left V 3 bases short and J 8 bases short, with 10 bases between. The CDR3 loop reads CASSMLMGGYTF. Here the CDR3 DNA reads TGTGCCAGTAGTATGCTTATGGGCGGCTACACCTTC. The whole variable domain, remainder taken from reference TRBV19 and TRBJ1-2, is DGGITQSPKYLFRKEGQNVTLSCEQNLNHDAMYWYRQDPGQGLRLIYYSQIVNDFQKGDIAEGYSVSREKKESFPLTVTSAQKNPTAFYLCASSMLMGGYTFGSGTRLTVV.